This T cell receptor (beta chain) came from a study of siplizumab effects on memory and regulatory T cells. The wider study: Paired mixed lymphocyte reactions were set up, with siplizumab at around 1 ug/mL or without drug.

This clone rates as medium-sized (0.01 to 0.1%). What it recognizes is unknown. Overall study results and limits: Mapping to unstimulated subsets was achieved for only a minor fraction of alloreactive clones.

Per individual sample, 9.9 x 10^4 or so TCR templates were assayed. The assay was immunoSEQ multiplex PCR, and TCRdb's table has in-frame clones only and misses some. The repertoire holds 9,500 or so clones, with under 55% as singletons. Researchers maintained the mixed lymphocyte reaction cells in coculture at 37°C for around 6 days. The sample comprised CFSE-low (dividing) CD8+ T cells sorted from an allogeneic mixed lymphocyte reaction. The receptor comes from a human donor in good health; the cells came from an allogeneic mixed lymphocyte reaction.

CDR3 in DNA: TGTGCCAGCAGCCTAGCGGTCCACGAGCAGTACTTC. This codes for CASSLAVHEQYF. The V and J genes are TRBV5-4 and TRBJ2-7; 7 bases are a match to TRBD2. Germline values: CDR1 SGHNT, CDR2 YYREEE (reference sequence). Trimming removed 4 bases from V and 5 bases from J; junction bases left unmatched: 3. The CDR3 sequence is 12 residues long.